What follows is one T cell receptor beta chain and its context. The sample originates from a study of monozygotic twins with inflammatory bowel disease. Each TCR library used roughly 3,500 ng of total RNA. TCRdb processed the 5' RACE reads again and assigns one entry to each CDR3 protein, with no DNA. Its listing shows 400,000 to 500,000 distinct CDR3 sequences. This CDR3 has 17 residues. Germline-derived CDR1 and CDR2 are SGHDN and FVKESK. This receptor was taken from a human donor with ulcerative colitis or Crohn's disease, or a healthy co-twin of an affected twin (not recorded which). The specimen sequenced was blood. This chain uses TRBV14 with TRBJ2-6; TCRdb reports TRBD1, a call that lacks DNA to check it against. The CDR3 sequence is CASSHSGGESGANVLTF.